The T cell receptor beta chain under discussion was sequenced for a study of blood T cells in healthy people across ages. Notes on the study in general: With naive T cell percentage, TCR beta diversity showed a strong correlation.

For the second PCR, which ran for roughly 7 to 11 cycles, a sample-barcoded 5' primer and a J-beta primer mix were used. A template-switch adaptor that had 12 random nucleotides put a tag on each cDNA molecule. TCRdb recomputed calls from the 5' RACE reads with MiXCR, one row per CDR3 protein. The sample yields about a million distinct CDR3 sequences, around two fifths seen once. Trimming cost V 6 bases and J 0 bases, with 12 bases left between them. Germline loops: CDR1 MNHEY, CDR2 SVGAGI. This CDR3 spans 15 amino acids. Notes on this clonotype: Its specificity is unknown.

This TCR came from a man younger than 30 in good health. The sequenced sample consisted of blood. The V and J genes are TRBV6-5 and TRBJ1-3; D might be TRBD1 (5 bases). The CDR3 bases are TGTGCCAGCAGCCGGGACGCCAACTCTGGAAACACCATATATTTT. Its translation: CASSRDANSGNTIYF.